Each of the 30 T cell receptor beta chains below was sequenced from the same sample in a study of a mutant IDH1 vaccine in newly diagnosed glioma. Clones were sequenced by immunoSEQ multiplex PCR, and TCRdb holds only the in-frame ones, with some missing. The sample carries 15,000 or so clones, nearly 97% recorded once. Indicated time point: baseline, week 1 (first vaccination visit). The sample's treatment: pre-vaccination baseline after standard-of-care therapy. The sequencing here drew on peripheral blood mononuclear cells (PBMCs), taken from a glioma patient treated with radiotherapy, temozolomide or both. The receptors come from a woman younger than 35 with glioma. Some clones in this sample may be carry-over from other donors' samples.

The chain joins TRBV29-1 to TRBJ2-1; no firm D call. The CDR3 has 13 amino acids. With 1 base removed from V and 5 bases from J, the gap between germline ends came to 9 bases. CDR1 and CDR2 from the germline V gene are SQVTM and ANQGSEA. The CDR3 nucleotides read TGCAGCGTTGAAGGACCGATTAACAATGAGCAGTTCTTC. Translating gives CSVEGPINNEQFF.

This chain links TRBV28 with TRBJ1-5; no firm D call. This CDR3 is built from 12 residues. Deletions cut 8 bases from V and 6 bases from J, with 11 bases between. Germline V lookup: CDR1 MDHEN, CDR2 SYDVKM. DNA of the CDR3: TGTGCCAGCTCCCGTAACAGTCAGCCCCAGCATTTT. Protein: CASSRNSQPQHF.

V gene TRBV7-2 combines with J gene TRBJ2-6; 7 bases agree with TRBD1. From germline, CDR1 is SGHTA and CDR2 FQGNSA. V was pared by 3 bases and J by 0 bases, with 5 bases of the junction left unmatched. The CDR3 is 17 amino acids. The CDR3 protein is CASSFLTGLSGANVLTF. CDR3 bases: TGTGCCAGCAGCTTTTTGACAGGGCTCTCTGGGGCCAACGTCCTGACTTTC.

The rearrangement uses TRBV6-5 and TRBJ1-1, with TRBD1 as a possible D gene (5 bases). Trimming took off 8 bases at V and 12 bases at J, with 16 bases between the two ends. The CDR3 is made up of 11 amino acids. CDR1 MNHEY and CDR2 SVGAGI come from the germline V gene. The CDR3 is CASHGLREPFF. For the CDR3, the DNA is TGTGCCAGCCACGGCCTCAGGGAACCTTTCTTT.

Remarks on this clone: One junction end does not reproduce the germline sequence, and a read error may be involved. Here the CDR3 DNA reads TGTGCCATCAGTGACGGGACAGGTAGTTCCTTC. Encoded protein: CAISDGTGSSF. J is TRBJ1-2 and V is TRBV10-3; 8 bases line up with TRBD1. This CDR3 spans 11 amino acids. CDR1 ENHRY and CDR2 SYGVKD come from the germline V gene.

The gene calls are TRBV5-1 and TRBJ2-2, with D perhaps matching TRBD1 (6 bases). Germline V gene lookup returns CDR1 SGHRS and CDR2 YFSETQ. Trimming shortened V by 0 bases and J by 14 bases, and 23 bases separated the two germline ends. The CDR3 has 16 residues. The CDR3 sequence is CASSLGVKTGSRGLFF. Written as DNA, the CDR3 is TGCGCCAGCAGCTTGGGCGTTAAGACAGGTTCCCGTGGACTGTTTTTT.

The V call is TRBV5-1, the J call TRBJ2-1; D is perhaps TRBD2 (6 bases). The CDR3 has 16 amino acids. Trimming removed 1 base at V and 0 bases at J, with 11 bases between. Germline V gene lookup returns CDR1 SGHRS and CDR2 YFSETQ. The CDR3, as DNA: TGCGCCAGCAGCTTGAGCACGGAGGGCTCCTACAATGAGCAGTTCTTC. This codes for CASSLSTEGSYNEQFF.

The rearrangement uses TRBV29-1 and TRBJ2-7; tentative D call: TRBD2 (5 bases). V gave up 3 bases and J gave up 5 bases, with 8 bases separating them. Per germline, CDR1 SQVTM and CDR2 ANQGSEA. The CDR3 runs to 11 residues. The CDR3 region is CSVDVRDEQYF. The CDR3 DNA reads as TGCAGCGTTGACGTGCGGGACGAGCAGTACTTC.

The chain employs TRBV28 and TRBJ1-5; D is undetermined. V lost 10 bases to trimming and J lost 6 bases, with 16 bases between them. The CDR3 consists of 13 residues. Germline CDR1 and CDR2: MDHEN and SYDVKM. The CDR3 loop reads CATSKGTTQPQHF. The CDR3 coding sequence is TGTGCCACCTCGAAGGGAACGACTCAGCCCCAGCATTTT.

This sequence joins TRBV28 and TRBJ2-7; D gene uncertain. The CDR3 runs 10 residues. Trimming took off 8 bases at V and 6 bases at J, with 8 bases between the two ends. CDR1 and CDR2 (germline): MDHEN, SYDVKM. In nucleotides, the CDR3 is TGTGCCAGCGGGTTCGGCGAGCAGTACTTC. This codes for CASGFGEQYF.

The chain uses TRBV27 and TRBJ1-1; a weak D match, TRBD1 (5 bases). The germline CDR1 and CDR2 sequences are MNHEY and SMNVEV (reference sequence). V was pared by 5 bases and J by 0 bases, with 16 bases between. CDR3 length equals 16 residues. Here the CDR3 DNA reads TGTGCCAGCAGTCCGTATGCGCAGGGAATGAACACTGAAGCTTTCTTT. Protein sequence: CASSPYAQGMNTEAFF.

The chain joins TRBV6-1 to TRBJ2-7; D is ambiguous. CDR1 is MNHNS and CDR2 is SASEGT in the germline V gene. V gave up 0 bases and J gave up 3 bases, with 9 bases separating them. This CDR3 has 14 amino acids. The CDR3 sequence is CASSEASRIYEQYF. CDR3 in DNA: TGTGCCAGCAGTGAAGCATCGAGGATCTACGAGCAGTACTTC.

The chain carries TRBV9 and TRBJ2-3; 12 bases map to TRBD2. The CDR3 has 16 amino acids. The trim removed 4 bases at V and 2 bases at J, leaving 5 bases unmatched. CDR1 is SGDLS, CDR2 YYNGEE, per germline. For the CDR3, the DNA is TGTGCCAGCAGCATTCTAGCGGGAGGGTCCACAGATACGCAGTATTTT. Translating gives CASSILAGGSTDTQYF.

The CDR3 coding sequence is TGTGCCAGTAAACCCCTGCCAGGGGGCGTTGACGCTGGGGCCAACGTCCTGACTTTC. This translates into CASKPLPGGVDAGANVLTF. The V call is TRBV19, the J call TRBJ2-6, with 8 positions matching TRBD1. J gave up 2 bases and V 7 bases, and 16 bases lay outside the gene matches. Germline values: CDR1 LNHDA, CDR2 SQIVND (reference sequence). The CDR3 is 19 residues long.

The chain joins TRBV27 to TRBJ2-5; D ambiguous. V was cut by 3 bases and J by 7 bases, with 12 bases left in between. Germline-derived CDR1 and CDR2 are MNHEY and SMNVEV (reference sequence). The CDR3 totals 13 residues. CDR3 sequence (DNA): TGTGCCAGCAGTTTGGGTGCCCGAGGGACCCAGTACTTC. Protein: CASSLGARGTQYF.

The V and J genes are TRBV18 and TRBJ2-7; 9 bases match TRBD2. The CDR3 loop spans 15 amino acids. Trimming removed 6 bases from V and 2 bases from J; junction bases left unmatched: 8. Germline V lookup: CDR1 KGHSH, CDR2 LQKENI. The CDR3 here is CASSPGAGGAYEQYF. CDR3 coding DNA: TGTGCCAGCTCCCCCGGTGCGGGAGGGGCCTACGAGCAGTACTTC.

The chain couples TRBV18 to TRBJ2-2; D not resolved. Germline V gives CDR1 KGHSH, CDR2 LQKENI. This CDR3 contains 13 residues. The V gene lost 2 bases and the J gene lost 6 bases, with 7 bases spanning the gap. Here the CDR3 DNA reads TGTGCCAGCTCACCAGCTGAGGCCGGGGAGCTGTTTTTT. Encoded protein: CASSPAEAGELFF. Combining the CDR3 with reference TRBV18 and TRBJ2-2 gives the whole variable domain NAGVMQNPRHLVRRRGQEARLRCSPMKGHSHVYWYRQLPEEGLKFMVYLQKENIIDESGMPKERFSAEFPKEGPSILRIQQVVRGDSAAYFCASSPAEAGELFFGEGSRLTVL.

The gene calls are TRBV2 and TRBJ1-5; 8 bases line up with TRBD1. Unmatched junction bases numbered 10, after V lost 5 bases and J lost 7 bases. This CDR3 has 15 residues. Germline CDR1 and CDR2: SNHLY and FYNNEI. The CDR3 region is CASSKDRDNRQPQHF. In DNA, the CDR3 is TGTGCCAGCAGTAAGGACAGGGATAACCGGCAGCCCCAGCATTTT.

CDR3 DNA: TGTGCCAGCAACGGGGACAGGGTGACGAACACTGAAGCTTTCTTT. This gives the protein CASNGDRVTNTEAFF. The chain combines TRBV7-2 with TRBJ1-1; TRBD1 agrees at 9 bases. The CDR3 loop spans 15 amino acids. The V gene end was trimmed by 7 bases and the J gene end by 1 base; junction bases not matched to a gene: 7. CDR1 and CDR2 from the germline V gene are SGHTA and FQGNSA.

The rearrangement links TRBV4-1 to TRBJ1-4; no definite D call. Germline V gene sequence: CDR1 MGHRA, CDR2 YSYEKL. V gave up 0 bases and J gave up 8 bases, with 16 bases separating them. This CDR3 has 16 amino acids. The CDR3 DNA is TGCGCCAGCAGCCAAGATAGGGCCGGTCAAGCGGAAAAACTGTTTTTT. As protein: CASSQDRAGQAEKLFF.

The chain couples TRBV7-9 to TRBJ1-1; no reliable D call. The CDR3 consists of 13 residues. Germline CDR1 is SEHNR and CDR2 is FQNEAQ (reference sequence). V gave up 0 bases and J gave up 8 bases, with 10 bases separating them. CDR3 DNA sequence: TGTGCCAGCAGCTTAGCCGAGTTGAGCGAAGCTTTCTTT. It translates to CASSLAELSEAFF.

This rearrangement joins TRBV18 to TRBJ1-1; a weak D match, TRBD1 (5 bases). The CDR3 runs to 13 residues. Germline assignment: CDR1 KGHSH and CDR2 LQKENI. Deletions cut 2 bases from V and 4 bases from J, with 8 bases between. CDR3 sequence (DNA): TGTGCCAGCTCACCATTGGGGGGCACTGAAGCTTTCTTT. Amino acid sequence: CASSPLGGTEAFF.

This chain links TRBV2 with TRBJ1-5, with a tentative D call TRBD1 (5 bases). Deletions cut 7 bases from V and 0 bases from J, with 10 bases between. The germline V gene encodes CDR1 SNHLY and CDR2 FYNNEI. The CDR3 sequence is 14 residues long. CDR3 nucleotide sequence: TGTGCCAGCACGGGGCAGGATAGCAATCAGCCCCAGCATTTT. Its protein is CASTGQDSNQPQHF.

The V call is TRBV2, the J call TRBJ2-1, with 7 bases identical to TRBD2. This CDR3 has 15 amino acids. With V trimmed by 3 bases and J by 9 bases, 11 bases remained unmatched. CDR1 and CDR2 from the germline V gene are SNHLY and FYNNEI. CDR3 nucleotide sequence: TGTGCCAGCAGTGACGGTCGGGGGGTACAGAGTGAGCAGTTCTTC. Encoded protein: CASSDGRGVQSEQFF.

The chain is built from TRBV5-5 and TRBJ1-6, with 8 bases aligning to TRBD1. Trimming cost V 2 bases and J 10 bases; bases outside gene matches: 11. Germline V gene data show CDR1 as SGHKS and CDR2 as YYEKEE (reference sequence). This CDR3 contains 16 residues. In nucleotides, the CDR3 is TGTGCCAGCAGCTTCTGGCAGGGGGCACAAGAATCACCCCTCCACTTT. This sequence encodes CASSFWQGAQESPLHF.

The V call is TRBV25-1, the J call TRBJ1-5, with a possible D match to TRBD1 (6 bases). CDR1 and CDR2 from the germline V gene are MGHDK and SYGVNS. The CDR3 covers 14 residues. Deletions cut 4 bases from V and 1 base from J, with 8 bases between. The CDR3 loop reads CASSGQVSNQPQHF. The CDR3 DNA is TGTGCCAGCAGTGGACAGGTGAGCAATCAGCCCCAGCATTTT.

The rearrangement uses TRBV2 and TRBJ1-2; unclear D gene. Germline CDR1 is SNHLY and CDR2 is FYNNEI. CDR3 length equals 12 residues. Trimming shortened V by 4 bases and J by 8 bases, and 11 bases separated the two germline ends. Here the CDR3 reads CASSVELLGYTF. The CDR3 region has the DNA TGTGCCAGCAGTGTCGAGCTTCTCGGCTACACCTTC.

V and J are TRBV27 and TRBJ2-7; D is possibly TRBD1 or TRBD2 (5 bases each). CDR1 and CDR2 from the germline V gene are MNHEY and SMNVEV (reference sequence). Trimming took off 0 bases at V and 0 bases at J, with 9 bases between the two ends. This CDR3 is built from 15 residues. For the CDR3, the DNA is TGTGCCAGCAGTTTATCGTGGGACCTCTCCTACGAGCAGTACTTC. Translating gives CASSLSWDLSYEQYF.

The rearrangement joins TRBV28 to TRBJ2-5; possible D gene TRBD2, 6 bases. CDR1 and CDR2 (germline): MDHEN, SYDVKM. Trimming took off 1 base at V and 9 bases at J, with 9 bases between the two ends. The CDR3 is made up of 12 amino acids. CDR3 DNA sequence: TGTGCCAGCAGTTTATTAGGAGGGGCCCAGTACTTC. Translated: CASSLLGGAQYF.

This rearrangement joins TRBV6-1 to TRBJ2-2; TRBD1 is a possible D gene (6 bases). The CDR3 spans 15 residues. The germline V gene has CDR1 MNHNS and CDR2 SASEGT. Trimming pared 1 base from V and 7 bases from J, leaving 13 bases between. The DNA for the CDR3 is TGTGCCAGCAGTGAAGTCCAGGGGAAGTACGGGGAGCTGTTTTTT. Translated, it gives CASSEVQGKYGELFF.